This entry describes one T cell receptor (beta chain). This sample stems from a study of CD8 T cells in Susac syndrome. Germline CDR1 reads SGHTA; CDR2 reads FQGNSA. This CDR3 is 13 amino acids long. V gave up 5 bases and J gave up 4 bases; unmatched junction bases: 4. Random hexamers were used to reverse transcribe an amount of 0.5 to 1 ug RNA. TCRdb fed the immunoSEQ multiplex PCR reads into MiXCR, producing one record per CDR3 protein. The repertoire has fewer than 350,000 distinct CDR3 sequences, roughly 94% of them found once; the top ten carry more than 0.06%. The sequence was obtained from a human donor with multiple sclerosis. The rearrangement links TRBV7-2 to TRBJ1-1, with TRBD1 identical over 7 bases. The sample taken for sequencing was CD4+ T cells from PBMCs. The chain's CDR3 is CASSTDRATEAFF. In DNA, the CDR3 is TGTGCCAGCAGCACCGACAGGGCCACTGAAGCTTTCTTT. Supplemented by reference TRBV7-2 and TRBJ1-1, the full variable domain reads GAGVSQSPSNKVTEKGKDVELRCDPISGHTALYWYRQSLGQGLEFLIYFQGNSAPDKSGLPSDRFSAERTGGSVSTLTIQRTQQEDSAVYLCASSTDRATEAFFGQGTRLTVV.